The 4 T cell receptor beta chains given below trace back to one sample, sequenced in a study of shared clonotypes between healthy human individuals. TCRdb's table, derived via immunoSEQ multiplex PCR, lists solely in-frame clones and lacks some. The repertoire holds approximately 710,000 clones, around 90% seen once, with 30% to 40% in the top ten. What was sequenced was memory CD8+ T cells from PBMCs. Sample subset: CD45RO+ cells pooled with CCR7-negative TemRA cells. The receptor source for this set is a man aged 18 to 29 in good health. Some clones in this sample may be carry-over from other donors' samples.

The chain has TRBV5-3 and TRBJ2-3; D gene ambiguous. TRBV5-3 is placed among ORFs of uncertain function. This CDR3 is built from 14 residues. V dropped 4 bases and J dropped 2 bases, with 11 bases sitting between them. CDR3 sequence: CARSLAGDTDTQYF. In nucleotides, the CDR3 is TGTGCCAGAAGCCTGGCTGGGGACACAGATACGCAGTATTTT.

The chain has TRBV5-4 and TRBJ1-2; D ambiguous. Germline V gene lookup returns CDR1 SGHNT and CDR2 YYREEE (reference sequence). With 4 bases removed from V and 2 bases from J, the gap between germline ends came to 12 bases. The CDR3 spans 14 residues. The CDR3 DNA follows: TGTGCCAGCAGCCTAGGACTGGGGAACTATGGCTACACCTTC. This translates into CASSLGLGNYGYTF. Based on the CDR3 plus reference TRBV5-4 and TRBJ1-2, the full variable domain is ETGVTQSPTHLIKTRGQQVTLRCSSQSGHNTVSWYQQALGQGPQFIFQYYREEENGRGNFPPRFSGLQFPNYSSELNVNALELDDSALYLCASSLGLGNYGYTFGSGTRLTVV.

The chain is built from TRBV9 and TRBJ2-1, with 9 bases matching TRBD1. From germline, CDR1 is SGDLS and CDR2 YYNGEE. The CDR3 has 17 residues. V shed 0 bases and J 8 bases; nucleotides not matched to a gene: 12. In DNA, the CDR3 is TGTGCCAGCAGCGTAGTGGGGACAGGGATATACAATGATGAGCAGTTCTTC. It yields the protein CASSVVGTGIYNDEQFF.

V and J are TRBV5-1 and TRBJ2-5, with 8 bases identical to TRBD1. Germline CDR1 reads SGHRS; CDR2 reads YFSETQ. The CDR3 is 16 amino acids. The ends lost 3 bases at V and 5 bases at J; junction bases unmatched: 12. The CDR3, as DNA: TGCGCCAGCAGCTACATGGGCCCGACAGGGGATGAGACCCAGTACTTC. Protein product: CASSYMGPTGDETQYF.